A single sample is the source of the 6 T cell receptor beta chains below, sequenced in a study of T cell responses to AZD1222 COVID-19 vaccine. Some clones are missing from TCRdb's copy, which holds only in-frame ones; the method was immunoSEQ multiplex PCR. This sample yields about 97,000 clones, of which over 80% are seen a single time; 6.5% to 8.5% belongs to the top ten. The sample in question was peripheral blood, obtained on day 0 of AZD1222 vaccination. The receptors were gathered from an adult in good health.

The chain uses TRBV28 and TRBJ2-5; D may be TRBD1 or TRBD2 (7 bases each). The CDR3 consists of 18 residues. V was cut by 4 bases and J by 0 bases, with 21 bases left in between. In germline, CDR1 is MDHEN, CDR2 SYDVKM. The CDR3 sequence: CASSYGRGRASDQETQYF. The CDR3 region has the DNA TGTGCCAGCAGTTATGGGAGGGGGCGGGCCTCAGACCAAGAGACCCAGTACTTC. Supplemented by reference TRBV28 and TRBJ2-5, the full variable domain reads DVKVTQSSRYLVKRTGEKVFLECVQDMDHENMFWYRQDPGLGLRLIYFSYDVKMKEKGDIPEGYSVSREKKERFSLILESASTNQTSMYLCASSYGRGRASDQETQYFGPGTRLLVL.

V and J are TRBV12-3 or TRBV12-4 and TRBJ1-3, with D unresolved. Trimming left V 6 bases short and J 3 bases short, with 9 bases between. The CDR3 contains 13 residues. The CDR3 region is CASRMGFGNTIYF. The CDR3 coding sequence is TGTGCCAGCAGAATGGGTTTTGGAAACACCATATATTTT.

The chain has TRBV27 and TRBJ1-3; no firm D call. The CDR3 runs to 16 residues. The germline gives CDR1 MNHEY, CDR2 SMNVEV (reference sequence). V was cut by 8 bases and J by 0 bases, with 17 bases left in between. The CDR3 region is CASGRAWGSSGNTIYF. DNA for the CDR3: TGTGCCAGCGGTCGCGCCTGGGGAAGCTCTGGAAACACCATATATTTT.

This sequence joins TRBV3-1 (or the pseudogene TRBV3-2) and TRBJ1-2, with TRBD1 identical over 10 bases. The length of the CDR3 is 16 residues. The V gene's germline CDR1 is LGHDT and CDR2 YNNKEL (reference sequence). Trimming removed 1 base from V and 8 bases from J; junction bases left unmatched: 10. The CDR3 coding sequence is TGTGCCAGCAGCCAAGTCCAGGCCGGGACAGGGGACGGCTACACCTTC. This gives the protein CASSQVQAGTGDGYTF.

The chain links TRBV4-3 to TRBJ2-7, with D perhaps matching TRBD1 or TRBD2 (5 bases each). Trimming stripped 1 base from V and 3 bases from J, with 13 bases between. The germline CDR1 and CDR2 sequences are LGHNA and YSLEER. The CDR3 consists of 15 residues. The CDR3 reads CASSQAGSGHYEQYF. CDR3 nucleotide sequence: TGCGCCAGCAGCCAAGCTGGGTCGGGGCACTACGAGCAGTACTTC.

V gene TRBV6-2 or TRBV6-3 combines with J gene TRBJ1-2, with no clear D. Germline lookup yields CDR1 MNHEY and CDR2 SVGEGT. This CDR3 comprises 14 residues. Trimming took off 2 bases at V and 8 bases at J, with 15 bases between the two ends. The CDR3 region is CASSYAWADKGYTF. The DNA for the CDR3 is TGTGCCAGCAGTTACGCCTGGGCGGATAAAGGCTACACCTTC.